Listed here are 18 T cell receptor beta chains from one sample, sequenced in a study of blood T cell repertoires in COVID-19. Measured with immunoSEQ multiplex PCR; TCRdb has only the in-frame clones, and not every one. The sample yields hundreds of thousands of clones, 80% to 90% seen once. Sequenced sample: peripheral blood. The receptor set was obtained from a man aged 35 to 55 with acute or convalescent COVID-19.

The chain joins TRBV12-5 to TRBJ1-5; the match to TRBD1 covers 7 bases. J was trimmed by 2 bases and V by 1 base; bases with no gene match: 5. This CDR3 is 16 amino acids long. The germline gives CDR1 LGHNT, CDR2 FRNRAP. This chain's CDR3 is CASGLARTGGNQPQHF. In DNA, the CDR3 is TGTGCTAGTGGTTTGGCCAGAACAGGGGGCAATCAGCCCCAGCATTTT.

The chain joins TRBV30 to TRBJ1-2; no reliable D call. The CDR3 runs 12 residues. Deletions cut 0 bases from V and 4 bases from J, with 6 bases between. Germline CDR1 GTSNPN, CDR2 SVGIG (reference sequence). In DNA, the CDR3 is TGTGCCTGGAGTGTAAGCATCTATGGCTACACCTTC. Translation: CAWSVSIYGYTF.

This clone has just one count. CDR3 sequence reads: CASSNSRTGELFF. The CDR3 region has the DNA TGTGCCAGCAGCAACTCTAGAACCGGGGAGCTGTTTTTT. V usage is TRBV3-1 (or the pseudogene TRBV3-2) and J usage is TRBJ2-2; D is ambiguous. Trimming cost V 5 bases and J 5 bases, with 9 bases left between them. Per germline, CDR1 LGHDT and CDR2 YNNKEL (reference sequence). This CDR3 is built from 13 residues.

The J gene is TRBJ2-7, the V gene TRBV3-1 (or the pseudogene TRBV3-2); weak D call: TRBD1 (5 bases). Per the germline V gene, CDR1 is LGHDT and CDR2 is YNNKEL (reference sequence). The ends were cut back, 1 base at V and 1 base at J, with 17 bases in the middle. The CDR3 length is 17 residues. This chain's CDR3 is CASSQGLTGELSYEQYF. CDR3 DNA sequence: TGTGCCAGCAGCCAAGGGCTAACAGGCGAACTTTCCTACGAGCAGTACTTC.

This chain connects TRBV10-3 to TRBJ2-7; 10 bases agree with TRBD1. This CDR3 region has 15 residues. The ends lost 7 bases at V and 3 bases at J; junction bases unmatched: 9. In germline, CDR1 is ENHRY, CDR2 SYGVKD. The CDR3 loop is CAIMTRDRGLYEQYF. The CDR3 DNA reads TGTGCCATCATGACCCGGGACAGGGGACTCTACGAGCAGTACTTC.

In DNA form, the CDR3 reads TGTGCCAGCAGCCTCGGGGGGGTAAGAAACTATGGCTACACCTTC. Translation: CASSLGGVRNYGYTF. This sequence joins TRBV3-1 (or the pseudogene TRBV3-2) and TRBJ1-2; D might be TRBD1 (5 bases). Germline loops: CDR1 LGHDT, CDR2 YNNKEL (reference sequence). The ends were cut back, 4 bases at V and 2 bases at J, with 14 bases in the middle. The CDR3 loop spans 15 amino acids.

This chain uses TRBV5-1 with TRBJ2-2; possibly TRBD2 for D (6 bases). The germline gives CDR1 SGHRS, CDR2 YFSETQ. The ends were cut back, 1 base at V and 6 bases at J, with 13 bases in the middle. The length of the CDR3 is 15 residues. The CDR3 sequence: CASSLKGGVSGELFF. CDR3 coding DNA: TGCGCCAGCAGCTTGAAAGGCGGGGTTTCCGGGGAGCTGTTTTTT.

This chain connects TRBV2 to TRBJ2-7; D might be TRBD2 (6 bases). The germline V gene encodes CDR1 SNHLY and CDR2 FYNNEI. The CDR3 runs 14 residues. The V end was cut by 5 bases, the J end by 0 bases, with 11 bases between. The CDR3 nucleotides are TGTGCCAGCAGTTTCTTCGGGGGCTCCTACGAGCAGTACTTC. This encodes CASSFFGGSYEQYF.

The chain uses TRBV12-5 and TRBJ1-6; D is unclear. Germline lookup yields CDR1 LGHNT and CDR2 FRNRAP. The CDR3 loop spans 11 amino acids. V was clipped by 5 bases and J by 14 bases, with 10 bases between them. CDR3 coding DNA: TGTGCTAGTGGTCAAGCATCGACCCTCCACTTT. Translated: CASGQASTLHF.

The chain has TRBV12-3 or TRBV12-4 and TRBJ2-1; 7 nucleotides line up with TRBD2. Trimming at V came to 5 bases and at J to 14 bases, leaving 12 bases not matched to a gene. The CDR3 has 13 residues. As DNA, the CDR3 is TGTGCCAGCAGTCAAGGACTAGTTACCTCTAAGTTCTTC. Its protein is CASSQGLVTSKFF.

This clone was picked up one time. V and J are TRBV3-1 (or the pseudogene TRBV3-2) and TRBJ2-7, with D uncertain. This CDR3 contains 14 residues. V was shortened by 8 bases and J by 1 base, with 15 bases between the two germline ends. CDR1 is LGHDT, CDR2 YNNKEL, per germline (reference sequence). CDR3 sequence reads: CASQAGVLSYEQYF. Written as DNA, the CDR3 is TGTGCCAGCCAGGCAGGCGTACTTTCCTACGAGCAGTACTTC.

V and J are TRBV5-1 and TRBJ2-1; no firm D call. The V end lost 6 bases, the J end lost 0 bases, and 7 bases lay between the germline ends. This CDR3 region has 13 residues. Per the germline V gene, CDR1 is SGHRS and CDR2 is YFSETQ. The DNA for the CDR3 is TGCGCCAGCAATCCTAACTCCTACAATGAGCAGTTCTTC. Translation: CASNPNSYNEQFF.

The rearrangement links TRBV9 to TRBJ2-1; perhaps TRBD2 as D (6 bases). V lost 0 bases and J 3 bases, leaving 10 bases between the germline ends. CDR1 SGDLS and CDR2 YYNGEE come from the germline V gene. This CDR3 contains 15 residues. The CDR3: CASSVDGGIYNEQFF. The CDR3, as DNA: TGTGCCAGCAGCGTAGACGGGGGTATCTACAATGAGCAGTTCTTC. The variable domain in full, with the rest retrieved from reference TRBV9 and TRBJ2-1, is DSGVTQTPKHLITATGQRVTLRCSPRSGDLSVYWYQQSLDQGLQFLIQYYNGEERAKGNILERFSAQQFPDLHSELNLSSLELGDSALYFCASSVDGGIYNEQFFGPGTRLTVL.

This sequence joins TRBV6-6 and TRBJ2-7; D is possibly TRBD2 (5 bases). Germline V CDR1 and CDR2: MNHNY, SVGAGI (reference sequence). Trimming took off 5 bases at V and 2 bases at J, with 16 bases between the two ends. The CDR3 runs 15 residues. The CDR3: CASSDPTRSTYEQYF. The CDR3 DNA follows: TGTGCCAGCAGTGATCCAACTAGGTCGACCTACGAGCAGTACTTC.

The chain's CDR3 is CASSNERKHYNEQFF. DNA of the CDR3: TGTGCCAGCAGTAACGAGCGGAAACACTACAATGAGCAGTTCTTC. The gene calls are TRBV6-5 and TRBJ2-1; the D gene is possibly TRBD2 (5 bases). CDR1 and CDR2 (germline): MNHEY, SVGAGI. Between the trimmed V and J ends, which lost 5 bases and 3 bases, there was a span of 14 bases. CDR3 size: 15 residues.

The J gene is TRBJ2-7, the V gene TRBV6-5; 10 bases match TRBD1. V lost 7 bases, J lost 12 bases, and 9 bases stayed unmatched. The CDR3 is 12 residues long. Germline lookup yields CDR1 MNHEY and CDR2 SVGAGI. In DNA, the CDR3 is TGTGCCAGCATTGGGACAGGGGATCATTGGTACTTC. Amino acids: CASIGTGDHWYF.

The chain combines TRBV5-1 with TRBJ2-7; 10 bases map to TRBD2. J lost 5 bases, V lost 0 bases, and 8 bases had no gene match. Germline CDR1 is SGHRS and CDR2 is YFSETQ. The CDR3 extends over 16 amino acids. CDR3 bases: TGCGCCAGCAGCTTGGGGAGCGGGGGGGCCTTTCACGAGCAGTACTTC. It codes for CASSLGSGGAFHEQYF.

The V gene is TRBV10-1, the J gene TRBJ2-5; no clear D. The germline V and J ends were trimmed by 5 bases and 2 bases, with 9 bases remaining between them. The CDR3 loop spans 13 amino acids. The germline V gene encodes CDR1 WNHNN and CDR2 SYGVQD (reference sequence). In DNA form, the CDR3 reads TGCGCCAGCAGTCCCCACATACAAGAGACCCAGTACTTC. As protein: CASSPHIQETQYF.